A single sample gave rise to the 18 T cell receptor beta chains below, sequenced in a study of blood T cell repertoires in COVID-19. Here immunoSEQ multiplex PCR was the method, and the copy in TCRdb shows in-frame clones only, minus some. This sample has around 300,000 clones; approximately 87% occur once, and the top ten carry roughly 2.9%. Sequencing was done on a sample of peripheral blood. All receptors come from a woman aged 25 to 39 with COVID-19, enrolled during active disease.

The chain joins TRBV6-6 to TRBJ2-7; TRBD1 aligns across 8 bases. Germline V gives CDR1 MNHNY, CDR2 SVGAGI (reference sequence). The CDR3 is made up of 15 amino acids. J lost 3 bases, V lost 2 bases, and 6 bases had no gene match. DNA for the CDR3: TGTGCCAGCAGTTACCCTATTGGGACAGGCTACGAGCAGTACTTC. As protein: CASSYPIGTGYEQYF.

The gene calls are TRBV2 and TRBJ2-7; D is unresolved. This CDR3 region has 14 residues. The V and J ends lost 1 base and 3 bases respectively, with 10 bases between them. Germline CDR1 reads SNHLY; CDR2 reads FYNNEI. DNA of the CDR3: TGTGCCAGCAGTGAAGGCGGCCTAGTCTACGAGCAGTACTTC. The encoded protein is CASSEGGLVYEQYF. The complete variable domain, with remaining parts taken from reference TRBV2 and TRBJ2-7, reads EPEVTQTPSHQVTQMGQEVILRCVPISNHLYFYWYRQILGQKVEFLVSFYNNEISEKSEIFDDQFSVERPDGSNFTLKIRSTKLEDSAMYFCASSEGGLVYEQYFGPGTRLTVT.

The CDR3, as DNA: TGTGCTAGTGGTTTGGTACGGCAGGGATCCACTGAAGCTTTCTTT. It encodes CASGLVRQGSTEAFF. This chain connects TRBV12-5 to TRBJ1-1; D is possibly TRBD1 (5 bases). V was trimmed by 0 bases and J by 4 bases, leaving 12 bases between them. The CDR3 sequence is 15 residues long. The germline V gene has CDR1 LGHNT and CDR2 FRNRAP.

The rearrangement uses TRBV28 and TRBJ1-5, with D possibly being TRBD1 (5 bases). This CDR3 spans 13 amino acids. Germline assignment: CDR1 MDHEN and CDR2 SYDVKM. V shed 3 bases and J shed 7 bases, with 10 bases lying between them. The CDR3 region is CASSFAGSQPQHF. In nucleotides, the CDR3 is TGTGCCAGCAGTTTCGCAGGGTCCCAGCCCCAGCATTTT.

The chain couples TRBV15 to TRBJ2-6; D ambiguous. This CDR3 is 15 amino acids long. Deletions cut 1 base from V and 0 bases from J, with 4 bases between. Germline assignment: CDR1 LNHNV and CDR2 YYDKDF (reference sequence). The CDR3 nucleotides read TGTGCCACCAGCAGAGTCTACTCTGGGGCCAACGTCCTGACTTTC. This translates into CATSRVYSGANVLTF.

The V call is TRBV5-4, the J call TRBJ1-2, with 8 positions matching TRBD1. Trimming cost V 4 bases and J 6 bases; bases outside gene matches: 14. This CDR3 spans 16 amino acids. The germline V gene has CDR1 SGHNT and CDR2 YYREEE (reference sequence). The CDR3 loop is CASSGQDRVVLDGYTF. CDR3 bases: TGTGCCAGCAGCGGCCAGGACAGGGTTGTTTTAGATGGCTACACCTTC.

CDR3 amino acids: CASSWTSGYEQYF. DNA for the CDR3: TGCGCCAGCAGCTGGACTAGCGGGTACGAGCAGTACTTC. The chain employs TRBV5-1 and TRBJ2-7, with 11 bases lining up with TRBD2. This CDR3 has 13 residues. V lost 3 bases to trimming and J lost 4 bases; unmatched junction nucleotides: 0. Germline loops: CDR1 SGHRS, CDR2 YFSETQ.

The chain combines TRBV19 with TRBJ1-2; 9 bases match TRBD1. The CDR3 totals 17 residues. The J segment lost 4 bases and the V segment lost 1 base, leaving 10 bases of the junction unmatched. CDR1 LNHDA and CDR2 SQIVND come from the germline V gene (reference sequence). Written as DNA, the CDR3 is TGTGCCAGTAGTATAGGAGGCCCGGAACAGGGGGCCTATGGCTACACCTTC. It translates to CASSIGGPEQGAYGYTF.

The rearrangement links TRBV19 to TRBJ1-3; D uncertain. This CDR3 has 16 residues. V was shortened by 7 bases and J by 0 bases, with 16 bases between the two germline ends. Germline V CDR1 and CDR2: LNHDA, SQIVND (reference sequence). This CDR3 reads CASTTTLGGSGNTIYF. CDR3 nucleotides: TGTGCCAGTACCACCACGTTGGGAGGCTCTGGAAACACCATATATTTT.

The chain recombines TRBV19 with TRBJ1-3, with D perhaps matching TRBD1 (5 bases). The CDR3 covers 16 residues. Per the germline V gene, CDR1 is LNHDA and CDR2 is SQIVND (reference sequence). V was cut by 6 bases and J by 0 bases, with 15 bases left in between. The CDR3, as DNA: TGTGCCAGTAGCATCACCTCGACAGTCTCTGGAAACACCATATATTTT. Its translation is CASSITSTVSGNTIYF.

CDR3 bases: TGCGCCAGCAGCTCCACGGGACTAGCGGGATCCAATGAGCAGTTCTTC. Its translation is CASSSTGLAGSNEQFF. The rearrangement joins TRBV5-1 to TRBJ2-1, with 13 bases that match TRBD2. Unmatched junction bases numbered 6, after V lost 3 bases and J lost 6 bases. The CDR3 is 16 residues long. Germline CDR1 reads SGHRS; CDR2 reads YFSETQ.

This chain links TRBV30 with TRBJ1-6, with a possible D match to TRBD1 (5 bases). Germline V gene sequence: CDR1 GTSNPN, CDR2 SVGIG (reference sequence). The germline V and J ends were trimmed by 0 bases and 8 bases, with 11 bases remaining between them. The CDR3 is made up of 14 amino acids. DNA of the CDR3: TGTGCCTGGAGTGTACGGGACTCCGATTCACCCCTCCACTTT. Amino acids: CAWSVRDSDSPLHF.

The V call is TRBV6-2 or TRBV6-3, the J call TRBJ2-1; the D gene is possibly TRBD2 (6 bases). V dropped 4 bases and J dropped 9 bases, with 7 bases sitting between them. Per germline, CDR1 MNHEY and CDR2 SVGEGT. The CDR3 sequence is 11 residues long. As DNA, the CDR3 is TGTGCCAGCAGTTGGAGGGGTGAGCAGTTCTTC. Translation gives CASSWRGEQFF.

This sequence joins TRBV2 and TRBJ1-1; 7 bases fit TRBD1. Trimming at V came to 3 bases and at J to 4 bases, leaving 5 bases not matched to a gene. In germline, CDR1 is SNHLY, CDR2 FYNNEI. The CDR3 has 14 residues. The CDR3 here is CASSDVAGGTEAFF. CDR3 sequence (DNA): TGTGCCAGCAGTGATGTCGCAGGGGGCACTGAAGCTTTCTTT.

The chain combines TRBV9 with TRBJ2-7, with 10 bases fitting TRBD1. V was clipped by 0 bases and J by 2 bases; unmatched bases: 2. The germline V gene has CDR1 SGDLS and CDR2 YYNGEE. CDR3 length equals 15 residues. This CDR3 is CASSVGTGGAYEQYF. For the CDR3, the DNA is TGTGCCAGCAGCGTAGGGACAGGGGGTGCCTACGAGCAGTACTTC.

The chain is built from TRBV27 and TRBJ1-1, with 7 bases fitting TRBD1. The CDR3 contains 16 residues. J lost 0 bases, V lost 2 bases, and 6 bases had no gene match. The germline gives CDR1 MNHEY, CDR2 SMNVEV (reference sequence). The CDR3: CASSLDRVGMNTEAFF. Here the CDR3 DNA reads TGTGCCAGCAGTTTAGACAGGGTAGGAATGAACACTGAAGCTTTCTTT.

The chain has TRBV5-5 and TRBJ1-1, with a tentative D call TRBD1 (6 bases). Trimming removed 4 bases from V and 0 bases from J, with 16 bases in between. CDR3 size: 16 residues. Germline V gives CDR1 SGHKS, CDR2 YYEKEE (reference sequence). Here the CDR3 reads CASSIRDIRLNTEAFF. CDR3 sequence (DNA): TGTGCCAGCAGCATCCGGGACATTCGATTGAACACTGAAGCTTTCTTT.

The chain is built from TRBV9 and TRBJ2-3, with 8 bases that match TRBD2. Trimming cost V 0 bases and J 4 bases; bases outside gene matches: 4. This CDR3 has 15 amino acids. The germline V gene has CDR1 SGDLS and CDR2 YYNGEE. The CDR3 DNA reads TGTGCCAGCAGCGTAGATGGTAGCGGGGCAGATACGCAGTATTTT. Protein: CASSVDGSGADTQYF.